This TCR beta chain was sequenced during a study of blood T cell repertoires in COVID-19. Study-level information: The origin of the acute and convalescent COVID-19 samples was the United States, Italy and Spain.

As originally analysed: Estimates of nucleated cell counts were drawn from the amplification of reference gene primers. Here immunoSEQ multiplex PCR was the method, and the copy in TCRdb shows in-frame clones only, minus some. V, J and clone size are taken as reported in that table, and D and trimming were inferred from the DNA itself. The sample includes about 260,000 clones, just under 90% of them seen just once. Germline loops: CDR1 SGHRS, CDR2 YFSETQ. The CDR3 runs 14 residues. With 3 bases removed from V and 5 bases from J, the gap between germline ends came to 14 bases. All enrollees were about 18 to 89 years old and from roughly 22 US areas. Participants' own reports of clinical history determined their cohort assignment.

This TCR was recovered from a man aged 45-60 years who had been exposed to COVID-19. The sample was PBMCs or T cells enriched from blood (not recorded which). The rearrangement uses TRBV5-1 and TRBJ1-1; possible D gene TRBD1, 5 bases. CDR3 amino acids: CASSSQVLGTEAFF. The CDR3 coding sequence is TGCGCCAGCAGCTCACAGGTCCTGGGGACTGAAGCTTTCTTT.